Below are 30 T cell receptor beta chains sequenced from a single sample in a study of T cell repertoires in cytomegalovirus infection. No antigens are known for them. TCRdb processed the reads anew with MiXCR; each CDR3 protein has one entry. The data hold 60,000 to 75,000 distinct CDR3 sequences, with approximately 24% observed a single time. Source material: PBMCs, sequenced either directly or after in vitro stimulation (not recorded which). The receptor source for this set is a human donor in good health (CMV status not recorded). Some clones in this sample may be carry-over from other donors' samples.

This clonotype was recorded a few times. Here the CDR3 DNA reads TGTGCCAGCAGCGGACAGACAGGGGAGAACACCGGGGAGCTGTTTTTT. Its translation: CASSGQTGENTGELFF. The chain carries TRBV7-9 and TRBJ2-2; 8 nucleotides match TRBD1. CDR3 size: 16 residues. Germline CDR1 is SEHNR and CDR2 is FQNEAQ (reference sequence). The ends lost 5 bases at V and 1 base at J; junction bases unmatched: 6.

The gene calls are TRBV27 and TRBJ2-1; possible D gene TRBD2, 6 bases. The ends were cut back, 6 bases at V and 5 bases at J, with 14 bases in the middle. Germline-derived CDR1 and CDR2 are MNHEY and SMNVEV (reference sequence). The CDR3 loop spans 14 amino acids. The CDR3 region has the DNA TGTGCCAGCAGATTAGCGGCCGCGGACAATGAGCAGTTCTTC. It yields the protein CASRLAAADNEQFF.

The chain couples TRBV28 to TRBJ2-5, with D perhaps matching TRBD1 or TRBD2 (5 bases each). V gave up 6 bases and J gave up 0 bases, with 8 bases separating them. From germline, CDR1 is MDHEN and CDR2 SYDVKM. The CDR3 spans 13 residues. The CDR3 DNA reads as TGTGCCAGCAGCCGGGACGACCAAGAGACCCAGTACTTC. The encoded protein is CASSRDDQETQYF.

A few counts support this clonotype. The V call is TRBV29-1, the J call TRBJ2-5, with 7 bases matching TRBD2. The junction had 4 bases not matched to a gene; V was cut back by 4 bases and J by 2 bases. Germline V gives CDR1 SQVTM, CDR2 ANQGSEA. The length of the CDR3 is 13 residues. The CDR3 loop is CSVGPSGQETQYF. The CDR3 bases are TGCAGCGTTGGTCCTAGCGGTCAAGAGACCCAGTACTTC.

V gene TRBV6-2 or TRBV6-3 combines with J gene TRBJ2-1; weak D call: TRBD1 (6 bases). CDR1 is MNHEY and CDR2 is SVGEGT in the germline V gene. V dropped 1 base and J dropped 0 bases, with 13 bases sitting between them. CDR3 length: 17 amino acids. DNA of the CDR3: TGTGCCAGCAGTTACTGGGGGCGGTTCAGCTCCTACAATGAGCAGTTCTTC. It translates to CASSYWGRFSSYNEQFF.

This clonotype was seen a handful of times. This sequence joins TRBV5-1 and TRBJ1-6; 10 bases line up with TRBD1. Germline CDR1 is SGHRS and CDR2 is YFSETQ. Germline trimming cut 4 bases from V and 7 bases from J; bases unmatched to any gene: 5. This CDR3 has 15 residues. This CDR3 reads CASSMDRGTNSPLHF. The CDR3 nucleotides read TGCGCCAGCAGCATGGACAGGGGGACGAATTCACCCCTCCACTTT.

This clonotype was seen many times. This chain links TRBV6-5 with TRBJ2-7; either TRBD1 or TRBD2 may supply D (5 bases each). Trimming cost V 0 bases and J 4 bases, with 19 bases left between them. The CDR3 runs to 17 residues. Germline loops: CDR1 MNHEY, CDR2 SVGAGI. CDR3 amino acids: CASSYSRPGRGVYEQYV. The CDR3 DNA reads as TGTGCCAGCAGTTACTCGCGGCCGGGACGGGGAGTGTACGAGCAGTACGTC.

CDR3 loop: CSVEDYITSTDTQYF. CDR3 DNA: TGCAGCGTTGAGGACTACATAACTAGCACAGATACGCAGTATTTT. The V gene is TRBV29-1, the J gene TRBJ2-3; D is perhaps TRBD2 (6 bases). There are 15 residues in the CDR3. The V and J ends lost 3 bases and 0 bases respectively, with 13 bases between them. Germline lookup yields CDR1 SQVTM and CDR2 ANQGSEA.

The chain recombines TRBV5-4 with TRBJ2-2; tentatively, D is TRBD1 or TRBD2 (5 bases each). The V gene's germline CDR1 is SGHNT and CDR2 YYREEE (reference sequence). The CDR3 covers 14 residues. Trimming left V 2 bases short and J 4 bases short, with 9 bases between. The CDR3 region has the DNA TGTGCCAGCAGCTTTTGGGACCTCACCGGGGAGCTGTTTTTT. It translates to CASSFWDLTGELFF.

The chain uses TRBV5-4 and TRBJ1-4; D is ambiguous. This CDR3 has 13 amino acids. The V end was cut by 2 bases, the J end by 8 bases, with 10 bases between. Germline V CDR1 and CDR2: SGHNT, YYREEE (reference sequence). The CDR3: CASSFKEEEKLFF. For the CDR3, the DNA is TGTGCCAGCAGCTTTAAAGAAGAAGAAAAACTGTTTTTT.

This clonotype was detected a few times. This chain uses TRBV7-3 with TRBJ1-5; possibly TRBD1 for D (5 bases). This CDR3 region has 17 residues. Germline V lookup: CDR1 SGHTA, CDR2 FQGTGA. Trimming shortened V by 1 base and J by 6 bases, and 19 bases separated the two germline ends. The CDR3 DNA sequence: TGTGCCAGCAGCTTAAGCCGGGACCGACTTCTGGGTCAGCCCCAGCATTTT. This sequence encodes CASSLSRDRLLGQPQHF. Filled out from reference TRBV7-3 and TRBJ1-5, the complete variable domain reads GAGVSQTPSNKVTEKGKYVELRCDPISGHTALYWYRQSLGQGPEFLIYFQGTGAADDSGLPNDRFFAVRPEGSVSTLKIQRTERGDSAVYLCASSLSRDRLLGQPQHFGDGTRLSIL.

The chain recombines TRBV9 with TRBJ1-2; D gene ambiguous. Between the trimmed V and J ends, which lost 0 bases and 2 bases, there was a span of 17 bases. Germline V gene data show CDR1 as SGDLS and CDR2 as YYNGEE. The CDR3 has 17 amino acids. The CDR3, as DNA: TGTGCCAGCAGCGTAGATCAATGGGGATTATCGAACTATGGCTACACCTTC. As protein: CASSVDQWGLSNYGYTF.

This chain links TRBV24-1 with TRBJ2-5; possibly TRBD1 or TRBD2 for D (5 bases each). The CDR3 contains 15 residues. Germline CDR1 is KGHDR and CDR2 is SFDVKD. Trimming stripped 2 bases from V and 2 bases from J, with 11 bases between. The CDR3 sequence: CATSDSRDGQETQYF. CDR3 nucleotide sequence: TGTGCCACCAGTGATTCCCGGGACGGACAAGAGACCCAGTACTTC.

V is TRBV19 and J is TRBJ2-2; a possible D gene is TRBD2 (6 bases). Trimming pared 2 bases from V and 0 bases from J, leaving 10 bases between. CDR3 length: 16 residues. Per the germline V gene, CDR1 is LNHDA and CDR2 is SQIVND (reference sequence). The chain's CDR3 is CASSIPGAANTGELFF. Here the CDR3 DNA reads TGTGCCAGTAGTATACCGGGAGCTGCGAACACCGGGGAGCTGTTTTTT.

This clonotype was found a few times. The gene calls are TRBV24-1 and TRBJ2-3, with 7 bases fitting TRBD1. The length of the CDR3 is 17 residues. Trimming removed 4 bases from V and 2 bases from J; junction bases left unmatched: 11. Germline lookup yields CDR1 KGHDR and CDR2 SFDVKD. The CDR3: CATSDTPATGITDTQYF. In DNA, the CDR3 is TGTGCCACCAGTGACACGCCGGCGACAGGGATCACAGATACGCAGTATTTT.

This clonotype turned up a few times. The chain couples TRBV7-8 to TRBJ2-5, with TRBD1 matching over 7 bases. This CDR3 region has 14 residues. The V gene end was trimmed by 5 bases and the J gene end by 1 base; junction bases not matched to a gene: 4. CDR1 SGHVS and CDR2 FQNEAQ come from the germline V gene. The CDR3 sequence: CASSPRDSQETQYF. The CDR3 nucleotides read TGTGCCAGCAGCCCCCGGGACAGCCAAGAGACCCAGTACTTC.

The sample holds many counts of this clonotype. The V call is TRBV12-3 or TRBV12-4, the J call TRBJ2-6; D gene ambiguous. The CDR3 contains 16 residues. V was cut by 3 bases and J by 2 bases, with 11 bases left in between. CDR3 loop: CASSLRGLTGANVLTF. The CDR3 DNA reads TGTGCCAGCAGTTTGCGAGGTCTCACTGGGGCCAACGTCCTGACTTTC.

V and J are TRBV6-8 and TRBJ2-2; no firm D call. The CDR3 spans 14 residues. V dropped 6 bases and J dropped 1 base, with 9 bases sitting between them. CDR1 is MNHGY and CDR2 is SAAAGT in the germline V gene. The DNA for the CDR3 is TGTGCCAGCAGCCTTCACAGGAACACCGGGGAGCTGTTTTTT. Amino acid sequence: CASSLHRNTGELFF.

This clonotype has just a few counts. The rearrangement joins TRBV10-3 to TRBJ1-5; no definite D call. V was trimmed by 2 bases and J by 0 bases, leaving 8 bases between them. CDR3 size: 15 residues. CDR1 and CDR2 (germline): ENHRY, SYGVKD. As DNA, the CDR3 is TGTGCCATCAGTGAGGCGGACGGTAGCAATCAGCCCCAGCATTTT. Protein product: CAISEADGSNQPQHF.

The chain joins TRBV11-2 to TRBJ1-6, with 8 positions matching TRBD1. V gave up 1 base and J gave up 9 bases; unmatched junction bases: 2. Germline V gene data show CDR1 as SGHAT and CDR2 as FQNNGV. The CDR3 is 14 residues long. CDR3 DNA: TGTGCCAGCAGCTTAGTCCAGGGGGCTTCACCCCTCCACTTT. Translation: CASSLVQGASPLHF.

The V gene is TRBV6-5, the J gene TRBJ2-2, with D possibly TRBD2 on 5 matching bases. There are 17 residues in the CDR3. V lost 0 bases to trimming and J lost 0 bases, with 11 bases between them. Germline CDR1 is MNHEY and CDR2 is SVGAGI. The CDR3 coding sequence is TGTGCCAGCAGTTACTCGATTCGGGGAGCGAACACCGGGGAGCTGTTTTTT. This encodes CASSYSIRGANTGELFF.

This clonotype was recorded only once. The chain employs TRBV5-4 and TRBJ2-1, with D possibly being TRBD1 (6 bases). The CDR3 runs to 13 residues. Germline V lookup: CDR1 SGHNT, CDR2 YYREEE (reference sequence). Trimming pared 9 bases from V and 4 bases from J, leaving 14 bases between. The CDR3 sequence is CANQQQGYNEQFF. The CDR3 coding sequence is TGTGCCAACCAGCAGCAGGGGTACAATGAGCAGTTCTTC.

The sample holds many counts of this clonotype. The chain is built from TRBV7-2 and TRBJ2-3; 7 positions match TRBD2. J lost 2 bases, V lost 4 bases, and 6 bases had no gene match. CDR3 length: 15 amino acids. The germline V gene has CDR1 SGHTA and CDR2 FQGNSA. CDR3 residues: CASSSGEGHTDTQYF. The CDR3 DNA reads TGTGCCAGCAGCTCCGGGGAGGGGCACACAGATACGCAGTATTTT.

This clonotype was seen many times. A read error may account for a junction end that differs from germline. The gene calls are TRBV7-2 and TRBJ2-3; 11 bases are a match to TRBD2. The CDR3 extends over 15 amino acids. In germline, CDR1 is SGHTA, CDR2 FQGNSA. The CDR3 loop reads CASSVAGGPGDTQYF. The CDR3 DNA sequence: TGTGCCAGCAGCGTAGCGGGAGGGCCAGGAGATACGCAGTATTTT.

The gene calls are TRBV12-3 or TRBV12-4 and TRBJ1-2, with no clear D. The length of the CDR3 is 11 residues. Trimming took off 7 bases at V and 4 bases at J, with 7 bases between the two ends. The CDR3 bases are TGTGCCAGCATGACGAGCTATGGCTACACCTTC. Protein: CASMTSYGYTF.

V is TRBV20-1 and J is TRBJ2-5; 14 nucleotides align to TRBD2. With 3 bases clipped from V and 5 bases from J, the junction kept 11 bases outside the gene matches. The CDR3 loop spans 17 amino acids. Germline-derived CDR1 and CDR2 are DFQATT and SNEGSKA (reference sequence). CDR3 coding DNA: TGCAGTGCTAGCCCGAGAAAGACTAGCGGGAGGGAGGAGACCCAGTACTTC. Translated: CSASPRKTSGREETQYF.

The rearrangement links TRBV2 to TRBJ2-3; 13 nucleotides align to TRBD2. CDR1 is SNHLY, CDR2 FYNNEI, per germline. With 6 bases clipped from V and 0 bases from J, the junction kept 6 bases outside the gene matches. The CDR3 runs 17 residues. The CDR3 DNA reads TGTGCCAGCAGCCGAGGGACTAGCGGGATCAGCACAGATACGCAGTATTTT. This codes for CASSRGTSGISTDTQYF.

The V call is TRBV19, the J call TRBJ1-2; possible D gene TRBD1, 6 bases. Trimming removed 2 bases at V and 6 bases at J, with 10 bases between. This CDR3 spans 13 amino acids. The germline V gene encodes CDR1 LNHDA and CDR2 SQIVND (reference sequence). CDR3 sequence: CASSIRGEHGYTF. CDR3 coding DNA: TGTGCCAGTAGTATAAGGGGGGAACATGGCTACACCTTC.

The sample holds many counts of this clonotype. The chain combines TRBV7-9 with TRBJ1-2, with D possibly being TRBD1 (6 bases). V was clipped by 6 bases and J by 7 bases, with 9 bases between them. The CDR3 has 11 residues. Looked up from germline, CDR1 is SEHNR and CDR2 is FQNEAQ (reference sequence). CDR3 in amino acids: CASSNRVGYTF. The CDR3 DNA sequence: TGTGCCAGCAGTAACAGGGTTGGCTACACCTTC.

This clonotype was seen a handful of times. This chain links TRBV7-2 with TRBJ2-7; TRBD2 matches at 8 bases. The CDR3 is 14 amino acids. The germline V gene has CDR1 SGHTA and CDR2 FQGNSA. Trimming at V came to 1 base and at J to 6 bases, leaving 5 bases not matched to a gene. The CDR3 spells CASSLGTSRAEQYF. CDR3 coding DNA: TGTGCCAGCAGCTTAGGGACTAGCAGGGCCGAGCAGTACTTC.